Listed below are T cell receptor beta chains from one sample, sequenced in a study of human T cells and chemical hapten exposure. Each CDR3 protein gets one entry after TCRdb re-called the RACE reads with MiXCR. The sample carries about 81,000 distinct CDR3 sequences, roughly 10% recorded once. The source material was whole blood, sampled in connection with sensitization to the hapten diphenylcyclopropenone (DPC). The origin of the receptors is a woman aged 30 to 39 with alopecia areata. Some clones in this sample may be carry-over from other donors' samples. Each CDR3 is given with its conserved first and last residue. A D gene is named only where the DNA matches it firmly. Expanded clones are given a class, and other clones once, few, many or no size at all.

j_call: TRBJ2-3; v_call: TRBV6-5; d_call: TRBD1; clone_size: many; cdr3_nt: TGTGCCAGCAGTTTCGGACAGGGAGGAGGCACAGATACGCAGTATTTT; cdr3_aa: CASSFGQGGGTDTQYF
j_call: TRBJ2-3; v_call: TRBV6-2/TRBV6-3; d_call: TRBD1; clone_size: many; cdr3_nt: TGTGCCAGCAGTTACCAGGACAGGTCTGCGACAGATACGCAGTATTTT; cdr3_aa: CASSYQDRSATDTQYF
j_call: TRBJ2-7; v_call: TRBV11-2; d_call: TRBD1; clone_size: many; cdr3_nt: TGTGCCAGCAGCTTAGACCCAACGGGCAGGGGGCTGTACGAGCAGTACTTC; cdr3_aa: CASSLDPTGRGLYEQYF
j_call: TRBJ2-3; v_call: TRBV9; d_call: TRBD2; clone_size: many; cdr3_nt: TGTGCCAGCAGCGTAGAACTAGCGGGGGACACAGATACGCAGTATTTT; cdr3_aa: CASSVELAGDTDTQYF
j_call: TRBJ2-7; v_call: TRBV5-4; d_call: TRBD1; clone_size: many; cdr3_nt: TGTGCCAGCAGCGGGGGACAGAGTCGCTCCTACGAGCAGTACTTC; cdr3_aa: CASSGGQSRSYEQYF
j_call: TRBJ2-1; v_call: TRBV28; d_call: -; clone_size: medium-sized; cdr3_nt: TGTGCCAGCAGTGCCCGCCAAGCCGGACACCGTACTCCCTACAATGAGCAGTTCTTC; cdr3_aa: CASSARQAGHRTPYNEQFF
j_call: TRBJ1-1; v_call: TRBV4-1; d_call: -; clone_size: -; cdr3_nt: TGCGCCAGCAGCCCTAATACCCCCTACACTGAAGCTTTCTTT; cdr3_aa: CASSPNTPYTEAFF
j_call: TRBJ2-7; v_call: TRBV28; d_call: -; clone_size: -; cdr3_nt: TGTGCCACCGGGAGTCCGTCCTACGAGCAGTACTTC; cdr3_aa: CATGSPSYEQYF
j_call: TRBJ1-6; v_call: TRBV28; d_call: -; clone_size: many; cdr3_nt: TGTGCCACAAGGGGGAATCCACCCCTCCACTTT; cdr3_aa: CATRGNPPLHF
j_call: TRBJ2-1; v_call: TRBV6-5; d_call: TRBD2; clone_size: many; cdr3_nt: TGTGCCAGCAGGCCAAATAGCGGGAGGTTTGGTGAGCAGTTCTTC; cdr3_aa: CASRPNSGRFGEQFF
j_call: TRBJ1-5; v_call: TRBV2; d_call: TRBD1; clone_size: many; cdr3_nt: TGTGCCAGCCAGGGGGATAGCAATCAGCCCCAGCATTTT; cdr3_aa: CASQGDSNQPQHF
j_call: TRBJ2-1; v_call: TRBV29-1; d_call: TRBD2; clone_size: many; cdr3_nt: TGCAGCGTCGCCTCACTAGCGGGAGGGCCCGGCTCCTACAATGAGCAGTTCTTC; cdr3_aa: CSVASLAGGPGSYNEQFF
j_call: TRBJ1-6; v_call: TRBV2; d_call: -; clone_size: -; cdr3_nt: TGTGCCAGCAGTAGAGACGGACTCTATAATTCACCCCTCCACTTT; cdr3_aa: CASSRDGLYNSPLHF
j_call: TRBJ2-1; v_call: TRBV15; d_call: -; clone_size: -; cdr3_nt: TGTGCCACCGCCAGGCTGGGGGAGCAGTTCTTC; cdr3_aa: CATARLGEQFF
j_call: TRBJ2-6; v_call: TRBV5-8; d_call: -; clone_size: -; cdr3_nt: TGTGCCAGCAGGACAACCTCTGGGGCCAACGTCCTGACTTTC; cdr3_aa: CASRTTSGANVLTF
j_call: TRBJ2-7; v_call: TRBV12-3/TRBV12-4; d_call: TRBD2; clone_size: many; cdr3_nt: TGTGCCAGCAGCCGCCTAGCGGGACCCGAGAGTTACGAGCAGTACTTC; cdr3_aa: CASSRLAGPESYEQYF
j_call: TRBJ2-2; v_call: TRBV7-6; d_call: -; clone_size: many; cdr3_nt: TGTGCCAGCAGCATGAGGCCGGGCGTACCCGGGGAGCTGTTTTTT; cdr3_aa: CASSMRPGVPGELFF
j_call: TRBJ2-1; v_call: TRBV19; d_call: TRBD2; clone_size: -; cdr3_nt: TGTGCCAGTAGTACATCTAGCGGGAGTAAGTATGAGCAGTTCTTC; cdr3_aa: CASSTSSGSKYEQFF
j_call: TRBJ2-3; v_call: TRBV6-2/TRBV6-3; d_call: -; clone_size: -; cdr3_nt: TGTGCCAGCGACATGATCGGCGGATACGGCACAGATACGCAGTATTTT; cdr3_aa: CASDMIGGYGTDTQYF
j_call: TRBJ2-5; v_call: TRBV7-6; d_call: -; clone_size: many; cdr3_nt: TGTGCCAGCAGCTTATACGCCCCTCCAGGGGAGACCCAGTACTTC; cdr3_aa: CASSLYAPPGETQYF
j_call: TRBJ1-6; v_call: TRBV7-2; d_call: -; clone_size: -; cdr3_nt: TGTGCCAGCAGCTTAGTAGGAGGGTATCAAGGTTCACCCCTCCACTTT; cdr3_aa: CASSLVGGYQGSPLHF
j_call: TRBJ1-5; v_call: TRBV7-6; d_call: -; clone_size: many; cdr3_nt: TGTGCCAGCAGCTTGAGTGTCAATCAGCCCCAGCATTTT; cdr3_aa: CASSLSVNQPQHF
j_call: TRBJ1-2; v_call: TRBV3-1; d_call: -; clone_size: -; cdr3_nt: TGTGCCAGCAGCCAGTCTAACTATGGCTACACCTTC; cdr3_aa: CASSQSNYGYTF
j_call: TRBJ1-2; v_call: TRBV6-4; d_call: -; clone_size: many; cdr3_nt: TGTGCCAGCAGTGTGGGGGGCAGCTATGGCTACACCTTC; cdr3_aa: CASSVGGSYGYTF
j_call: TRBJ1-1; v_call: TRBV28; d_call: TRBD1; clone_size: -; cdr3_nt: TGTGCCAGTAAGACAGGGGGCACTGAAGCTTTCTTT; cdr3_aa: CASKTGGTEAFF
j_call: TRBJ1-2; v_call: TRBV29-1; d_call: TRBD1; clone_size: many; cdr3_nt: TGCAGCGTGGGACAGACAGGATATGGCTACACCTTC; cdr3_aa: CSVGQTGYGYTF
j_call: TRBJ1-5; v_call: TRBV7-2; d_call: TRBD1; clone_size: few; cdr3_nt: TGTGCCAGCAGCTTAGCCCCTAGGACAGGGGGTCAGCCCCAGCATTTT; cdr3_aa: CASSLAPRTGGQPQHF
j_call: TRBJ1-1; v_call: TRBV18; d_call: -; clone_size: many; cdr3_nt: TGTGCCAGCTCACCTCGACAGGTAGACATGAACACTGAAGCTTTCTTT; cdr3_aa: CASSPRQVDMNTEAFF